Below are 26 T cell receptor beta chains sequenced from a single sample in a study of T cell responses to AZD1222 COVID-19 vaccine. Method: immunoSEQ multiplex PCR; TCRdb's copy keeps in-frame clones and lacks some. Of around 160,000 clones in the sample, roughly nine tenths were seen once. The sequences come from peripheral blood, collected 28 days after the second AZD1222 dose. These receptors were taken from an adult who received the AZD1222 COVID-19 vaccine.

The rearrangement uses TRBV7-2 and TRBJ1-3; D ambiguous. CDR3 length: 16 amino acids. Trimming removed 2 bases at V and 2 bases at J, with 13 bases between. Germline V gene lookup returns CDR1 SGHTA and CDR2 FQGNSA. The CDR3 DNA reads TGTGCCAGCAGCTTACGCCCCGCAGGTACTGGAAACACCATATATTTT. Protein product: CASSLRPAGTGNTIYF.

This chain joins TRBV30 and TRBJ1-2; the D gene is possibly TRBD1 (5 bases). There are 13 residues in the CDR3. The V and J ends lost 8 bases and 7 bases respectively, with 20 bases between them. From germline, CDR1 is GTSNPN and CDR2 SVGIG (reference sequence). The CDR3: CARDGRGYSGYTF. The CDR3 nucleotides read TGTGCCCGGGACGGTCGGGGGTATTCTGGCTACACCTTC.

The chain uses TRBV7-2 and TRBJ2-1, with TRBD2 identical over 8 bases. The V gene's germline CDR1 is SGHTA and CDR2 FQGNSA. The CDR3 totals 17 residues. Trimming cost V 1 base and J 0 bases; bases outside gene matches: 5. CDR3 loop: CASSLVSSGSSYNEQFF. CDR3 bases: TGTGCCAGCAGCTTAGTTTCCAGCGGGAGCTCCTACAATGAGCAGTTCTTC. Drawing the rest from reference TRBV7-2 and TRBJ2-1, the complete variable domain is GAGVSQSPSNKVTEKGKDVELRCDPISGHTALYWYRQSLGQGLEFLIYFQGNSAPDKSGLPSDRFSAERTGGSVSTLTIQRTQQEDSAVYLCASSLVSSGSSYNEQFFGPGTRLTVL.

This chain connects TRBV9 to TRBJ1-2; maybe TRBD1 (5 bases). Between the trimmed V and J ends, which lost 3 bases and 2 bases, there was a span of 14 bases. This CDR3 region has 15 residues. Germline V gene sequence: CDR1 SGDLS, CDR2 YYNGEE. The CDR3 sequence: CASSARQTLNYGYTF. DNA of the CDR3: TGTGCCAGCAGCGCAAGACAGACCTTAAACTATGGCTACACCTTC.

V and J are TRBV28 and TRBJ1-2, with 10 bases that match TRBD1. V shed 5 bases and J 8 bases; nucleotides not matched to a gene: 11. Germline CDR1 and CDR2: MDHEN and SYDVKM. This CDR3 is built from 15 residues. The CDR3 DNA sequence: TGTGCCAGCAGTCCTCCGGGACAGGGGAGGTTGGGCTACACCTTC. Protein product: CASSPPGQGRLGYTF.

V is TRBV6-5 and J is TRBJ1-2; no definite D call. The V gene's germline CDR1 is MNHEY and CDR2 SVGAGI. The V end was cut by 6 bases, the J end by 8 bases, with 16 bases between. The CDR3 consists of 13 residues. Here the CDR3 reads CASSPPPSGGYTF. The DNA of the CDR3 is TGTGCCAGCAGCCCCCCCCCGAGCGGGGGCTACACCTTC.

The chain is built from TRBV19 and TRBJ2-7; D might be TRBD1 or TRBD2, each matching 5 bases. V shed 4 bases and J shed 0 bases, with 10 bases lying between them. The CDR3 is 14 amino acids. CDR1 and CDR2 (germline): LNHDA, SQIVND (reference sequence). The CDR3 sequence: CASSRVGTSYEQYF. The CDR3, as DNA: TGTGCCAGTAGTAGAGTTGGGACCTCCTACGAGCAGTACTTC.

The J gene is TRBJ2-2, the V gene TRBV6-5; D unclear. The V end was cut by 6 bases, the J end by 6 bases, with 14 bases between. Looked up from germline, CDR1 is MNHEY and CDR2 is SVGAGI. The CDR3 contains 14 residues. CDR3 protein: CASSPLTAAGELFF. DNA of the CDR3: TGTGCCAGCAGCCCCCTAACAGCAGCCGGGGAGCTGTTTTTT.

The chain carries TRBV7-3 and TRBJ1-1, with D unresolved. CDR1 and CDR2 from the germline V gene are SGHTA and FQGTGA. Trimming pared 4 bases from V and 7 bases from J, leaving 19 bases between. This CDR3 is 15 amino acids long. CDR3 in amino acids: CASSSSWAPRNEAFF. The DNA for the CDR3 is TGTGCCAGCAGCTCTTCTTGGGCCCCTCGGAATGAAGCTTTCTTT.

This clone was observed a few times. The chain links TRBV9 to TRBJ1-4, with TRBD1 matching over 9 bases. The germline CDR1 and CDR2 sequences are SGDLS and YYNGEE. The CDR3 runs to 15 residues. Trimming at V came to 2 bases and at J to 4 bases, leaving 3 bases not matched to a gene. CDR3 nucleotides: TGTGCCAGCAGCGTCCGGGACAGGGTTAATGAAAAACTGTTTTTT. Amino acids: CASSVRDRVNEKLFF.

The chain recombines TRBV6-1 with TRBJ1-4; no reliable D call. The CDR3 runs to 13 residues. Trimming removed 3 bases at V and 8 bases at J, with 10 bases between. In germline, CDR1 is MNHNS, CDR2 SASEGT. The CDR3 sequence: CASSDGSYEKLFF. CDR3 in DNA: TGTGCCAGCAGTGACGGCAGCTACGAAAAACTGTTTTTT.

The genes are TRBV7-2 and TRBJ1-2, with TRBD1 matching over 8 bases. Germline V gene lookup returns CDR1 SGHTA and CDR2 FQGNSA. The CDR3 has 14 residues. V was clipped by 8 bases and J by 1 base; unmatched bases: 6. The CDR3 protein is CASGKDRVNYGYTF. Written as DNA, the CDR3 is TGTGCCAGCGGAAAGGACAGGGTTAACTATGGCTACACCTTC.

This clone has only one observation. This rearrangement joins TRBV14 to TRBJ1-5; D possibly corresponds to TRBD1 (5 bases). The CDR3 has 12 amino acids. Germline values: CDR1 SGHDN, CDR2 FVKESK. V was shortened by 4 bases and J by 5 bases, with 6 bases between the two germline ends. In DNA form, the CDR3 reads TGTGCCAGCAGCCTGGGGGATCAGCCCCAGCATTTT. This translates into CASSLGDQPQHF.

The chain combines TRBV12-3 or TRBV12-4 with TRBJ1-2, with D uncertain. The CDR3 totals 13 residues. Trimming stripped 3 bases from V and 0 bases from J, with 5 bases between. The CDR3 sequence: CASSFTTNYGYTF. DNA for the CDR3: TGTGCCAGCAGTTTCACGACTAACTATGGCTACACCTTC.

The chain couples TRBV7-9 to TRBJ2-1; TRBD1 matches at 12 bases. The V gene end was trimmed by 5 bases and the J gene end by 8 bases; junction bases not matched to a gene: 7. This CDR3 contains 15 residues. Germline V gives CDR1 SEHNR, CDR2 FQNEAQ (reference sequence). The CDR3 loop is CASSRDRGRNDEQFF. The DNA for the CDR3 is TGTGCCAGCAGCCGGGACAGGGGGCGGAACGATGAGCAGTTCTTC.

This chain joins TRBV27 and TRBJ1-1; 7 nucleotides match TRBD1. The V and J ends lost 5 bases and 4 bases, in that order; junction bases with no gene match: 7. Germline values: CDR1 MNHEY, CDR2 SMNVEV (reference sequence). CDR3 length equals 14 residues. CDR3 sequence (DNA): TGTGCCAGCAGTCAAACAGGGGTAACCACTGAAGCTTTCTTT. It is translated as CASSQTGVTTEAFF.

The rearrangement links TRBV19 to TRBJ1-2; possibly TRBD1 for D (6 bases). CDR1 is LNHDA and CDR2 is SQIVND in the germline V gene (reference sequence). V lost 7 bases to trimming and J lost 5 bases, with 29 bases between them. This CDR3 has 18 amino acids. DNA for the CDR3: TGTGCCAGTACCGGTTACAGGGCCCGACCTAGGTATGAGTATGGCTACACCTTC. This translates into CASTGYRARPRYEYGYTF.

This rearrangement joins TRBV11-2 to TRBJ2-3; TRBD1 or TRBD2 may be the D gene (6 bases each). Trimming took 0 bases from V and 6 from J, leaving 25 bases between them. Germline V CDR1 and CDR2: SGHAT, FQNNGV. The CDR3 loop spans 19 amino acids. The CDR3 region is CASSLDERLGGHRGDTQYF. DNA of the CDR3: TGTGCCAGCAGCTTAGATGAACGACTCGGGGGCCATCGAGGGGATACGCAGTATTTT.

This chain connects TRBV5-6 to TRBJ1-2, with D unclear. CDR1 is SGHDT and CDR2 is YYEEEE in the germline V gene. This CDR3 has 15 residues. Trimming shortened V by 0 bases and J by 5 bases, and 14 bases separated the two germline ends. This CDR3 is CASSLGQAGGYGYTF. Here the CDR3 DNA reads TGTGCCAGCAGCTTGGGGCAGGCCGGTGGATATGGCTACACCTTC.

V usage is TRBV5-4 and J usage is TRBJ2-3, with D perhaps assigned TRBD1 or TRBD2 (6 bases each). V lost 3 bases and J lost 3, with 29 bases in between. CDR1 is SGHNT and CDR2 is YYREEE in the germline V gene (reference sequence). CDR3 length: 20 residues. The DNA of the CDR3 is TGTGCCAGCAGCTGGGGTACCGGGGGCTTTGGCGGGATCCAAACAGATACGCAGTATTTT. Its translation is CASSWGTGGFGGIQTDTQYF.

The chain carries TRBV23-1 and TRBJ2-7; D gene ambiguous. TRBV23-1 is designated an ORF whose function remains uncertain. This CDR3 region has 14 residues. V lost 2 bases and J lost 3, with 11 bases in between. CDR3 coding DNA: TGCGCCAGCAGTCAAGGGAAAATTAACTACGAGCAGTACTTC. This encodes CASSQGKINYEQYF.

The chain uses TRBV7-8 and TRBJ2-7; 7 bases agree with TRBD1. The CDR3 is made up of 14 amino acids. CDR1 is SGHVS and CDR2 is FQNEAQ in the germline V gene. V shed 1 base, J shed 1 base, and the junction held 1 base outside the gene matches. CDR3 DNA sequence: TGTGCCAGCAGCTTAGAGGGACAGTCCTACGAGCAGTACTTC. It encodes CASSLEGQSYEQYF.

The V and J genes are TRBV16 and TRBJ1-6; D is unresolved. V lost 0 bases to trimming and J lost 18 bases, with 12 bases between them. The CDR3 length is 12 residues. The germline V gene encodes CDR1 KGHSY and CDR2 FQNENV. Written as DNA, the CDR3 is TGTGCCAGCAGCCAATCAGGGCTCTTCCCCCACTTT. Amino acids: CASSQSGLFPHF.

This clone was found once. The rearrangement uses TRBV10-3 and TRBJ1-2, with TRBD1 as a possible D gene (5 bases). CDR3 length: 14 amino acids. V was cut by 0 bases and J by 6 bases, with 11 bases left in between. Per the germline V gene, CDR1 is ENHRY and CDR2 is SYGVKD. CDR3 bases: TGTGCCATCAGTGAGTCTTCAAGGGGCGATGGCTACACCTTC. It codes for CAISESSRGDGYTF.

The chain recombines TRBV15 with TRBJ1-3; tentative D call: TRBD1 (6 bases). The CDR3 is made up of 15 amino acids. Germline lookup yields CDR1 LNHNV and CDR2 YYDKDF (reference sequence). The V gene lost 3 bases and the J gene lost 1 base, with 10 bases spanning the gap. The CDR3: CATSSDQGSGNTIYF. Written as DNA, the CDR3 is TGTGCCACCAGCAGTGACCAGGGGTCTGGAAACACCATATATTTT.

This rearrangement joins TRBV15 to TRBJ2-1; possibly TRBD2 for D (6 bases). Looked up from germline, CDR1 is LNHNV and CDR2 is YYDKDF (reference sequence). The CDR3 runs to 14 residues. Trimming left V 0 bases short and J 12 bases short, with 15 bases between. The CDR3 is CATSRDKGGPTQFF. The CDR3 DNA reads TGTGCCACCAGCAGAGATAAGGGAGGACCCACGCAGTTCTTC.